The source of this T cell receptor (beta chain) is a study of CD4 T cells in relation to SARS-CoV-2 and coronaviruses (dated by TCRdb to 2020 to 2022). Regarding the research as a whole: The ViraFEST assay cultured PBMCs with antigen for roughly 11 days, then sequenced TCR beta CDR3s to find antigen-specific clonal expansions. An HIV-1 Nef peptide pool or a culture without peptide was used as the negative reference condition. HLA restriction was mapped for shared crossreactive spike epitopes using patient-derived lymphoblastoid cell lines. At the level of individual TCR clonotypes, the study evaluated whether memory CD4+ T cells crossreact between the spike proteins of SARS-CoV-2 and those of common cold coronaviruses. The Adaptive Biotechnologies TCR-sequencing kit was used to sequence samples from a few pre-COVID donors and the naive versus memory experiments, while other data came from Illumina-based sequencing. A different, Illumina-based TCR-beta assay was used to sequence expansion assays from other donors in the study.

A remark on this clone: Its antigen target is currently unknown. Base qualities are not recorded, but no much larger clone differs from it by a single base.

Overall results and qualifications from the work: Since the crossreactivity analysis centred on spike protein, crossreactivity against other viral proteins was not assessed. No donor contributed both pre-pandemic and post-infection samples, which limited tracing the source of pre-existing responses. In roughly 70% of donors, memory CD4+ clonotypes turned up that crossrecognized SARS-CoV-2 and at least one common cold coronavirus spike. Significantly weaker SARS-CoV-2-driven expansion was shown by crossreactive clones than by monoreactive clones, consistent with antigenic imprinting. The study was constrained by small numbers of patients and of tested TCRs.

CD4+ T cells from unexposed donors were collected before the COVID-19 pandemic (2011-2018). The EasySep CD4+ T cell isolation kit was used to isolate CD4+ T cells once the cultures had run for roughly 10 days. Unexposed donor CD4+ T cells were tested for reactivity to SARS-CoV-2 S and N and four common cold coronavirus spike pools, as cell number allowed. Each well received about 2 million PBMCs, cultured in IMDM supplemented with about 4.5% human AB serum and about 9.2 IU/ml IL-2. Half of the culture medium was replaced with fresh IL-2-containing medium on days 3 and 7. Each peptide culture condition was generally run in triplicate replicate wells. Leukapheresis product for the unexposed donors was bought commercially. Ficoll-Paque PLUS gradient centrifugation was used to isolate PBMCs from leukapheresis product or whole blood. PBMCs were either cryopreserved at -140 degrees C or used fresh in the expansion assay. The QIAamp Micro DNA Kit was used to extract genomic DNA from the CD4+ T cells.

For CDR1 and CDR2, the germline V gene (reference sequence) lists LGHDT and YNNKEL. Trimming takes 5 bases from V and 8 bases from J, and the germline ends sit 18 bases apart. From the cysteine up to the phenylalanine, the CDR3 has a length of 14 residues. Left in the record is the CDR3 DNA by itself, 42 bases read in frame from the first base. Library preparation was by the immunoSEQ multiplex PCR assay. The authors' pipeline ran thus. Preprocessing removed nonproductive sequences and CDR3s not starting with C, not ending with F or W, or shorter than 7 amino acids. Antigen-specific clonotypes were called with the MANAFEST web app, based on expansion relative to reference and other culture wells. A clone counted as positive if significantly expanded in 2 of 3 replicate wells versus the reference culture at FDR below 0.05. Positive clones also required significant expansion versus all other tandem wells and an odds ratio above 5. Pairwise Levenshtein distance, computed with the stringdist R package after three terminal residues were trimmed from each end, was used as the measure of CDR3 homology. TCRdb provides this immuneACCESS table in a form limited to in-frame rearrangements. Some clones are lacking; in checked studies, under half of them reflect an unresolved V gene, and why the rest are absent is not known. V and J calls and clone size are copied from that table; D and trimming were computed from the DNA. The sample table contains roughly 18,000 clones; only one count was recorded for 70% to 85% of them. The ten largest make up about 30% of the sample.

The clonotype was recovered from a human donor in good health. The sequence joins TRBV3-1 (or the pseudogene TRBV3-2) to TRBJ1-1; the D gene identity is not certain. Sequenced input: CD4+ T cells from PBMCs, cultured in vitro. The sequence in DNA is TGTGCCAGCAGCTCCCCAAGTGTTTGGGCCGAAGCTTTCTTT. Its amino acids are CASSSPSVWAEAFF.